The present TCR beta chain was sequenced within a study of blood T cell repertoires in COVID-19. Study overall: T cells, B-cell-depleted T cells, or PBMCs provided the cDNA or gDNA that served as material.

There are a few counts of this clone. The CDR3 covers 15 residues. The germline V gene has CDR1 WSHSY and CDR2 SAAADI. V lost 0 bases to trimming and J lost 4 bases, with 12 bases between them. As originally analysed: Amplification from reference gene primers served as the basis for estimated nucleated cell counts. Here immunoSEQ multiplex PCR was the method, and the copy in TCRdb shows in-frame clones only, minus some. The V and J calls and clone size come from that table; D and trimming were worked out from the DNA. The sample has 150,000 to 190,000 clones; roughly 85% are singletons. This clonotype originated in a woman aged 60-75 years with COVID-19, enrolled during active disease. The sequenced material came from peripheral blood. The gene calls are TRBV10-2 and TRBJ1-2; D gene uncertain. As DNA, the CDR3 is TGCGCCAGCAGTGAGTCGGGCCCGGTGAGCTATGGCTACACCTTC. Its translation: CASSESGPVSYGYTF.